This T cell receptor (beta chain) was identified during a study of cytomegalovirus exposure and HLA in healthy donors. Study details: Approximately 190 million T cells yielded 100 million or so unique TCR beta sequences, as an earlier analysis found.

PCR employed 60 Vbeta and 13 Jbeta primers. Generated by immunoSEQ multiplex PCR, the TCRdb table keeps only in-frame clones and is missing some. The sample has 85,000 to 120,000 clones, roughly four fifths seen once. Study-wide results and caveats: The study assumed roughly uniform donor sequencing depth for presence/absence analyses. The listing of about 150 TCR beta chains classed them as cytomegalovirus-associated. A later analysis showed HLA-associated TCR beta chains outstripping equally common others in clonal expansion.

As for this clone: Antigen unknown.

There are 15 residues in the CDR3. Germline-derived CDR1 and CDR2 are SGHRS and YFSETQ. With 7 bases removed from V and 0 bases from J, the gap between germline ends came to 11 bases. Sequenced material: PBMCs. The TCR originated in a male donor in good health and CMV-seropositive. The chain has TRBV5-1 and TRBJ2-6; possible D gene TRBD1, 6 bases. The CDR3: CASSSGHSGANVLTF. CDR3 in DNA: TGCGCCAGCTCCTCGGGACACTCTGGGGCCAACGTCCTGACTTTC.